Listed below are T cell receptor beta chains from one sample, sequenced in a study of blood T cells in healthy people across ages. MiXCR, run by TCRdb on the 5' RACE reads, gives a single entry per CDR3 protein. This repertoire shows approximately 960,000 distinct CDR3 sequences, 25% to 30% found once; its top ten account for roughly a tenth. These data were also filed under a second study, of T cells of mothers and their children.

The sample consisted of blood. The receptor set was obtained from a woman aged 40 to 49 in good health. Each CDR3 is given with its conserved first and last residue. The D gene is left open where the match is weak. Clone size is given for some rows only: seen once, a few or many times, or a class if the clone is expanded.

TRBD1 TRBJ1-2 NA TRBV19 TGTGCCAGTGCTACGACAGGGGGTAGCTACACCTTC CASATTGGSYTF
TRBD2 TRBJ2-3 few TRBV29-1 TGCAGCGTTGAATTAGGGAGCGGGGGCACAGATACGCAGTATTTT CSVELGSGGTDTQYF
NA TRBJ1-4 few TRBV18 TGTGCCAGCTCACCGCGTCTTCAGGGGAGGAGGAATGAAAAACTGTTTTTT CASSPRLQGRRNEKLFF
TRBD1 TRBJ2-1 many TRBV7-2 TGTGCCAGCAGCCTACAGGGGGCGCTGAACAATGAGCAGTTCTTC CASSLQGALNNEQFF
NA TRBJ1-5 few TRBV7-8 TGTGCCAGCAGCTCCGGGACGAGGAGGAATCAGCCCCAGCATTTT CASSSGTRRNQPQHF
TRBD2 TRBJ2-4 NA TRBV29-1 TGCAGCCACTCGGGCGGGGGGCTGGGCAATGAGCAGTACTTC CSHSGGGLGNEQYF
NA TRBJ2-5 few TRBV5-1 TGCGCCAGCCGGGAAGGGGCCAACCTTCAAGAGACCCAGTACTTC CASREGANLQETQYF
NA TRBJ1-1 NA TRBV6-5 TGTGCCAGCAGTTACTCGCGGCAGATGGCTGAAGCTTTCTTT CASSYSRQMAEAFF
TRBD2 TRBJ2-3 NA TRBV4-3 TGCGCCAGCAGCCAAGTCGGGCGGGGGGGCCTCACAGATACGCAGTATTTT CASSQVGRGGLTDTQYF
NA TRBJ1-2 few TRBV7-2 TGTGCCAGCAGCACCCAGACGGGGAACTATGGCTACACCTTC CASSTQTGNYGYTF
NA TRBJ2-1 NA TRBV7-3 TGTGCCAGCAGCTTAAATGGAGGTTTCAATGAGCAGTTCTTC CASSLNGGFNEQFF
NA TRBJ2-7 NA TRBV10-2 TGCGCCAGCAGTGAGTCGTTGGGGGAGCAGTACTTC CASSESLGEQYF
NA TRBJ2-1 NA TRBV20-1 TGCAGTGCTAGAGCCTGGTCGGAGGAGACCCAGTTCTTC CSARAWSEETQFF
TRBD1 TRBJ2-5 NA TRBV6-6 TGTGCCAGCAGTCTTACTCCCCGGGACAGTCAAGAGACCCAGTACTTC CASSLTPRDSQETQYF
NA TRBJ1-2 many TRBV20-1 TGCAGTGCTCGACAGGTAGAACATGGCTACACCTTC CSARQVEHGYTF
NA TRBJ1-1 many TRBV7-9 TGTGCCAGCAGCTTTAGGGTGAACACTGAAGCTTTCTTT CASSFRVNTEAFF
TRBD2 TRBJ2-1 many TRBV18 TGTGCCAGCTCACCACCGGATAGCGGGGCCTACAATGAGCAGTTCTTC CASSPPDSGAYNEQFF
NA TRBJ2-7 many TRBV20-1 TGCAGTGCTAGACCACAGGTGGCCTACGAGCAGTACTTC CSARPQVAYEQYF
TRBD1 TRBJ2-5 many TRBV7-3 TGTGCCAGCAGCTTAAGGGGGACAGTCCAAGAGACCCAGTACTTC CASSLRGTVQETQYF
NA TRBJ1-1 few TRBV7-8 TGTGCCAGCAGTTTAACTCGTCCGAACACTGAAGCTTTCTTT CASSLTRPNTEAFF
TRBD1 TRBJ2-5 NA TRBV4-1 TGCGCCAGCAGCCAAGACGGCAGGGGGAAAGAGACCCAGTACTTC CASSQDGRGKETQYF
NA TRBJ2-7 NA TRBV3-1 TGTGCCAGCAGCCAAGAACCCGACAGCTACGAGCAGTACTTC CASSQEPDSYEQYF
NA TRBJ1-2 few TRBV7-2 TGTGCCAGCAGCCTAGCCGGAAAGAACTATGGCTACACCTTC CASSLAGKNYGYTF
NA TRBJ1-1 many TRBV29-1 TGCAGCGTTGAGGTTAGGGCAGACACTGAAGCTTTCTTT CSVEVRADTEAFF
NA TRBJ2-5 few TRBV25-1 TGTGCCAGCAGTGATACGGCAGAACGGGGCCCTCAAGAGACCCAGTACTTC CASSDTAERGPQETQYF
TRBD2 TRBJ2-7 few TRBV11-2 TGTGCCAGCAGCAAAGGACTAGCGGGGGTCCCCTACGAGCAGTACTTC CASSKGLAGVPYEQYF
TRBD1 TRBJ1-4 NA TRBV5-5 TGTGCCAGCAGCCGGACAGGGGCTAATGAAAAACTGTTTTTT CASSRTGANEKLFF
TRBD1 TRBJ2-3 few TRBV9 TGTGCCAGCAGCGGGGACAGGGCAAGAGACACAGATACGCAGTATTTT CASSGDRARDTDTQYF
TRBD1 TRBJ2-7 NA TRBV7-2 TGTGCCAGCAGCTTACCGTTACCCGGGACAGGGTCTTACGAGCAGTACTTC CASSLPLPGTGSYEQYF
NA TRBJ2-7 few TRBV20-1 TGCAGTGCTAGAGGACAGTGGGCATTCCTCTACGAGCAGTACTTC CSARGQWAFLYEQYF
NA TRBJ1-2 NA TRBV20-1 TGCAGTGCTAGAGAGGGCCAGGGGAGCGGGGGCTACACCTTC CSAREGQGSGGYTF
NA TRBJ1-5 NA TRBV28 TGTGCCAGCGGGAGAGGAGATCAGCCCCAGCATTTT CASGRGDQPQHF
NA TRBJ2-7 few TRBV5-1 TGCGCCAGCAGCTTGGGACCGGCAGACGCATCCGAGCAGTACTTC CASSLGPADASEQYF
TRBD1 TRBJ2-7 few TRBV18 TGTACCAGCTCGCTGGACAGGGGAACCTACGAGCAGTACTTC CTSSLDRGTYEQYF
NA TRBJ2-2 NA TRBV7-9 TGTGCCAGCAGCCCACACCCCGGGACGGAGGGCACCGGGGAGCTGTTTTTT CASSPHPGTEGTGELFF
TRBD1 TRBJ1-1 few TRBV12-3/TRBV12-4 TGTGCCAGCAGTGAGACAGGGGGCCTCACTGAAGCTTTCTTT CASSETGGLTEAFF
NA TRBJ2-6 many TRBV6-5 TGTGCCAGCAGTTACCCGGGTCCAACTGGGGCCAACGTCCTGACTTTC CASSYPGPTGANVLTF
NA TRBJ2-3 many TRBV9 TGTGCCAGCAGCGTGAGGGGACGCACAGATACGCAGTATTTT CASSVRGRTDTQYF
NA TRBJ1-1 NA TRBV6-6 TGTGCCAGCAAGGGGAGTGGGGCGAACACTGAAGCTTTCTTT CASKGSGANTEAFF
TRBD2 TRBJ2-5 NA TRBV28 TGTGCCAGCCAAACTAGCGGACAAGAGACCCAGTACTTC CASQTSGQETQYF
NA TRBJ1-2 NA TRBV4-2 TGTGCCAGCAGCCAAGATAACAGGGAAACCCCTAACTATGGCTACATCTTC CASSQDNRETPNYGYIF
TRBD1 TRBJ1-1 few TRBV4-3 TGCGCCAGCAGCCAAGAGGACAGGGGGGCTGAAGCTTTCTTT CASSQEDRGAEAFF
NA TRBJ2-2 NA TRBV5-1 TGCGCCAGCAACTTGGCCGCGGGGGCGTACAACACCGGGGAGCTGTTTTTT CASNLAAGAYNTGELFF
NA TRBJ2-7 few TRBV7-2 TGTGCCAGCAGTTTAGGACATGTCACCTACGAGCAGTACTTC CASSLGHVTYEQYF
NA TRBJ2-3 many TRBV6-4 TGTGCCAGCAGTGGAGGGAGCACAGATACGCAGTATTTT CASSGGSTDTQYF
NA TRBJ2-3 many TRBV28 TGTGCCAGCAGTCTTTCCCGGACCCGCAGCCCAGATACGCAGTATTTT CASSLSRTRSPDTQYF
TRBD2 TRBJ2-3 few TRBV7-9 TGTGCCAGCAGCAAGGGACTAGCGGACACAGATACGCAGTATTTT CASSKGLADTDTQYF
TRBD1 TRBJ2-3 NA TRBV11-3 TGTGCCAGCAGCTACAAGGACAGGCTCACAGATACGCAGTATTTT CASSYKDRLTDTQYF
TRBD2 TRBJ2-3 NA TRBV6-4 TGTGCCAGCAGTGACTCGGCTAGCGGGGGAGCGGATACGCAGTATTTT CASSDSASGGADTQYF
NA TRBJ2-1 few TRBV4-1 TGCGCCAGCAGCCCCCGTGGGTGGTCCTACAATGAGCAGTTCTTC CASSPRGWSYNEQFF
NA TRBJ1-2 NA TRBV12-3/TRBV12-4 TGTGCCAGCAGTTTAGGCCGACAAACCTATGACTACACCTTC CASSLGRQTYDYTF
TRBD2 TRBJ2-1 NA TRBV12-3/TRBV12-4 TGTACCAGCAGCCCGGGACTAGCGGGGGGGCGGCAGTTCTTC CTSSPGLAGGRQFF
TRBD1 TRBJ1-3 NA TRBV7-2 TGTGCCAGCAGCCCGGACAGGGCTACTGGAAACACCATATATTTT CASSPDRATGNTIYF